This T cell receptor beta chain was found in a study of early T cells in non-severe SARS-CoV-2 infection. Trimming removed 7 bases at V and 3 bases at J, with 12 bases between. Germline CDR1 reads MNHNS; CDR2 reads SASEGT. This CDR3 comprises 13 residues. Individually, cDNA molecules had unique molecular identifiers attached to them. TCRdb itself ran the 5' RACE reads through MiXCR, one entry per CDR3 protein. The sample has about 36,000 distinct CDR3 sequences; less than 8% are singletons. The clonotype comes from an adult who was a healthcare worker with PCR-confirmed SARS-CoV-2 infection or an uninfected control (not recorded which). This sequence joins TRBV6-1 and TRBJ1-2, with D perhaps matching TRBD1 (5 bases). This specimen was whole blood, taken at baseline. The DNA of the CDR3 is TGTGCCAGCACACGTTTGGGGCACTATGGCTACACCTTC. Translated, it gives CASTRLGHYGYTF.